These 22 T cell receptor beta chains were sequenced from one sample in a study of blood T cells in healthy people across ages. Together with a sample-barcoded 5' primer, a J-beta primer mix was included in a second PCR lasting roughly 6 to 12 cycles. MiXCR, run by TCRdb on the 5' RACE reads, gives a single entry per CDR3 protein. Of hundreds of thousands of distinct CDR3 sequences in the sample, roughly 25% were seen once. A further study also used this sample, focusing on T cells of mothers and their children.

Sequenced material: blood. The receptor source for this set is a boy younger than 18 in good health.

The gene calls are TRBV20-1 and TRBJ2-1, with D tentatively TRBD2 (5 bases). Per the germline V gene, CDR1 is DFQATT and CDR2 is SNEGSKA (reference sequence). V lost 2 bases to trimming and J lost 4 bases, with 15 bases between them. The CDR3 has 15 amino acids. The CDR3 protein is CSARQLAEKYNEQFF. The CDR3 DNA sequence: TGCAGTGCTAGACAGCTAGCAGAGAAATACAATGAGCAGTTCTTC.

The J gene is TRBJ2-4, the V gene TRBV29-1; D might be TRBD2 (6 bases). Trimming stripped 5 bases from V and 7 bases from J, with 18 bases between. The length of the CDR3 is 14 residues. In germline, CDR1 is SQVTM, CDR2 ANQGSEA. CDR3 coding DNA: TGCAGCGTTAACGACGGGGGATTAGATAACATTCAGTACTTC. This translates into CSVNDGGLDNIQYF. The entire variable domain, with the rest obtained from reference TRBV29-1 and TRBJ2-4, is as follows: SAVISQKPSRDICQRGTSLTIQCQVDSQVTMMFWYRQQPGQSLTLIATANQGSEATYESGFVIDKFPISRPNLTFSTLTVSNMSPEDSSIYLCSVNDGGLDNIQYFGAGTRLSVL.

Only a few counts were recorded for this clonotype. The V and J genes are TRBV11-2 and TRBJ2-1; 8 bases are a match to TRBD2. The CDR3 consists of 18 residues. The germline CDR1 and CDR2 sequences are SGHAT and FQNNGV. The J segment lost 8 bases and the V segment lost 0 bases, leaving 15 bases of the junction unmatched. The CDR3 DNA reads as TGTGCCAGCAGCTTAGATCGGCACGTAGCGGGATTCGCCCATGAGCAGTTCTTC. Residues: CASSLDRHVAGFAHEQFF.

The chain links TRBV20-1 to TRBJ1-5; the D gene is possibly TRBD1 (6 bases). V lost 3 bases and J lost 2, with 14 bases in between. Germline loops: CDR1 DFQATT, CDR2 SNEGSKA (reference sequence). This CDR3 has 15 residues. CDR3 DNA: TGCAGTGCTAGTGCCGGGGCAGGGGGCAATCAGCCCCAGCATTTT. Translation: CSASAGAGGNQPQHF.

The CDR3 DNA sequence: TGTGCCAGCAGCTTACCCGAGATGGAAAACTATGGCTACACCTTC. It specifies CASSLPEMENYGYTF. V usage is TRBV7-9 and J usage is TRBJ1-2; D uncertain. Germline V gene data show CDR1 as SEHNR and CDR2 as FQNEAQ (reference sequence). CDR3 length equals 15 residues. Trimming left V 2 bases short and J 2 bases short, with 12 bases between.

This clonotype has only a few counts. The J gene is TRBJ1-1, the V gene TRBV18; the D is unclear. V lost 2 bases and J lost 2, with 6 bases in between. The germline gives CDR1 KGHSH, CDR2 LQKENI. This CDR3 spans 13 amino acids. This chain's CDR3 is CASSPATNTEAFF. The CDR3 DNA reads as TGTGCCAGCTCACCAGCGACAAACACTGAAGCTTTCTTT.

The chain couples TRBV5-1 to TRBJ2-3, with D possibly being TRBD1 (6 bases). Germline CDR1 SGHRS, CDR2 YFSETQ. With 2 bases removed from V and 1 base from J, the gap between germline ends came to 8 bases. This CDR3 contains 14 residues. The CDR3 sequence: CASSFRGRTDTQYF. The DNA for the CDR3 is TGCGCCAGCAGCTTCAGGGGCCGCACAGATACGCAGTATTTT.

The chain combines TRBV21-1 with TRBJ2-7. TRBV21-1 is flagged as a pseudogene. The CDR3 is made up of 15 amino acids. CDR3 amino acids: CANSKGTGITYEQYF. The CDR3 nucleotides read TGTGCCAACAGCAAAGGTACAGGGATCACCTACGAGCAGTACTTC.

V usage is TRBV7-2 and J usage is TRBJ1-2; D unresolved. Germline V lookup: CDR1 SGHTA, CDR2 FQGNSA. V lost 4 bases to trimming and J lost 5 bases, with 14 bases between them. This CDR3 spans 14 amino acids. In nucleotides, the CDR3 is TGTGCCAGCAGCTCGACCCCGGCCCCTTATGGCTACACCTTC. Its protein is CASSSTPAPYGYTF.

The chain couples TRBV10-3 to TRBJ1-2; 7 bases are a match to TRBD1. Germline CDR1 and CDR2: ENHRY and SYGVKD. This CDR3 is built from 14 residues. After removal of 7 bases from V and 6 bases from J, the junction contained 11 bases not matched to a gene. CDR3 residues: CAITLEAGGDGYTF. The CDR3, as DNA: TGTGCCATCACCCTTGAGGCAGGGGGTGATGGCTACACCTTC.

The rearrangement joins TRBV19 to TRBJ2-1; weak D call: TRBD1 (5 bases). Trimming shortened V by 6 bases and J by 9 bases, and 24 bases separated the two germline ends. The CDR3 runs to 16 residues. CDR1 and CDR2 from the germline V gene are LNHDA and SQIVND (reference sequence). DNA for the CDR3: TGTGCCAGTAGAGGCCGTGGGGCGATTTCTACAAGTGAGCAGTTCTTC. It is translated as CASRGRGAISTSEQFF.

The chain is built from TRBV4-1 and TRBJ2-5; no firm D call. V lost 5 bases and J lost 3, with 13 bases in between. CDR1 and CDR2 (germline): MGHRA, YSYEKL. This CDR3 comprises 14 residues. DNA of the CDR3: TGCGCCAGCAGCTTGGGCTACGGCGAAGAGACCCAGTACTTC. It codes for CASSLGYGEETQYF.

V is TRBV7-2 and J is TRBJ1-1; D not resolved. The length of the CDR3 is 15 residues. The V end was cut by 1 base, the J end by 3 bases, with 12 bases between. Germline CDR1 is SGHTA and CDR2 is FQGNSA. The CDR3 sequence is CASSLEGPGYTEAFF. In nucleotides, the CDR3 is TGTGCCAGCAGCTTAGAGGGCCCGGGGTACACTGAAGCTTTCTTT.

This clonotype appeared a few times. The chain carries TRBV20-1 and TRBJ2-7; 8 bases fit TRBD1. This CDR3 region has 14 residues. Looked up from germline, CDR1 is DFQATT and CDR2 is SNEGSKA (reference sequence). Unmatched junction bases numbered 6, after V lost 0 bases and J lost 5 bases. The CDR3 reads CSAREYRGTHEQYF. CDR3 DNA sequence: TGCAGTGCTAGAGAATACAGGGGGACCCACGAGCAGTACTTC.

In this sample, this clonotype turned up a few times. The gene calls are TRBV3-1 and TRBJ2-1, with D possibly being TRBD2 (5 bases). Trimming took 0 bases from V and 6 from J, leaving 9 bases between them. This CDR3 has 14 amino acids. Germline values: CDR1 LGHDT, CDR2 YNNKEL (reference sequence). CDR3 loop: CASSQEPRGNEQFF. Here the CDR3 DNA reads TGTGCCAGCAGCCAAGAGCCCCGGGGCAATGAGCAGTTCTTC.

A single count supports this clonotype. The chain joins TRBV20-1 to TRBJ1-3, with a weak D call TRBD1 (6 bases). Germline CDR1 DFQATT, CDR2 SNEGSKA (reference sequence). CDR3 length: 14 amino acids. V was clipped by 6 bases and J by 1 base, with 13 bases between them. In DNA, the CDR3 is TGCAGTGCCGCAAGGGGGGTATCTGGAAACACCATATATTTT. This translates into CSAARGVSGNTIYF.

This clonotype was recorded a few times. The rearrangement links TRBV6-2 or TRBV6-3 to TRBJ1-2, with D maybe TRBD1 (5 bases). V was clipped by 0 bases and J by 1 base, with 9 bases between them. The CDR3 contains 15 residues. Looked up from germline, CDR1 is MNHEY and CDR2 is SVGEGT. The CDR3 nucleotides are TGTGCCAGCAGTTACTCGGGACGGAATAACTATGGCTACACCTTC. This codes for CASSYSGRNNYGYTF.

The genes are TRBV11-2 and TRBJ1-1; 8 bases align to TRBD1. Trimming took 5 bases from V and 3 from J; bases not matched to a gene: 8. The CDR3 sequence is 15 residues long. Germline V gene lookup returns CDR1 SGHAT and CDR2 FQNNGV. This chain's CDR3 is CASSLTGGLDTEAFF. The DNA for the CDR3 is TGTGCCAGCAGCCTCACAGGGGGGCTGGACACTGAAGCTTTCTTT. The variable domain in full, completed from reference TRBV11-2 and TRBJ1-1, reads EAGVAQSPRYKIIEKRQSVAFWCNPISGHATLYWYQQILGQGPKLLIQFQNNGVVDDSQLPKDRFSAERLKGVDSTLKIQPAKLEDSAVYLCASSLTGGLDTEAFFGQGTRLTVV.

In its sample, this clonotype was seen a few times. V is TRBV12-3 or TRBV12-4 and J is TRBJ2-5; TRBD2 matches 12 bases. The DNA matches TRBJ2-1 better at its end, which makes the J call doubtful. The CDR3 runs to 19 residues. The CDR3 here is CASSLRLAGGHPRSNEQFF. CDR3 bases: TGTGCCAGCAGTTTACGGCTAGCGGGAGGGCACCCGCGATCAAATGAGCAGTTCTTC.

This clonotype was counted between two and nine times. The chain joins TRBV2 to TRBJ2-7, with TRBD2 matching 13 bases. The germline V gene has CDR1 SNHLY and CDR2 FYNNEI. V lost 4 bases and J lost 0; bases outside the gene matches: 6. This CDR3 has 17 amino acids. CDR3 amino acids: CASSAPTSGRASYEQYF. In nucleotides, the CDR3 is TGTGCCAGCAGTGCCCCTACTAGCGGGAGGGCCTCCTACGAGCAGTACTTC.

V gene TRBV19 combines with J gene TRBJ1-2, with D possibly being TRBD1 (6 bases). Germline V gene sequence: CDR1 LNHDA, CDR2 SQIVND (reference sequence). V was cut by 5 bases and J by 7 bases, with 14 bases left in between. The CDR3 contains 13 residues. Written as DNA, the CDR3 is TGTGCCAGTAGTTCCCGACAGGCTGGTGGCTACACCTTC. Its translation is CASSSRQAGGYTF.

The J gene is TRBJ1-2, the V gene TRBV29-1; D is unclear. Germline CDR1 and CDR2: SQVTM and ANQGSEA. V was trimmed by 4 bases and J by 0 bases, leaving 12 bases between them. The CDR3 length is 14 residues. The CDR3 region has the DNA TGCAGCGTTGCGACGGACTTTTCTAACTATGGCTACACCTTC. This encodes CSVATDFSNYGYTF.